Sequencing of this T cell receptor beta chain was carried out in a study of blood T cell repertoires in COVID-19. As for the study in general: Italy, Spain and the United States were the sources of the convalescent and acute COVID-19 samples.

Sequencing used immunoSEQ multiplex PCR; TCRdb keeps in-frame clones, though not all of them. The sample has just under 150,000 clones; 85% are singletons. The CDR3 has 16 residues. V lost 5 bases to trimming and J lost 4 bases; unmatched junction nucleotides: 8. Germline CDR1 is SNHLY and CDR2 is FYNNEI. This TCR was recovered from a human donor with acute or convalescent COVID-19. The donor label of this sample is uncertain. The chain is built from TRBV2 and TRBJ2-1, with 10 bases matching TRBD2. Material: peripheral blood. The CDR3 here is CASSMWASGRYNEQFF. In nucleotides, the CDR3 is TGTGCCAGCAGTATGTGGGCTAGCGGGAGATACAATGAGCAGTTCTTC. Looking up the rest from reference TRBV2 and TRBJ2-1 gives the full variable domain: EPEVTQTPSHQVTQMGQEVILRCVPISNHLYFYWYRQILGQKVEFLVSFYNNEISEKSEIFDDQFSVERPDGSNFTLKIRSTKLEDSAMYFCASSMWASGRYNEQFFGPGTRLTVL.